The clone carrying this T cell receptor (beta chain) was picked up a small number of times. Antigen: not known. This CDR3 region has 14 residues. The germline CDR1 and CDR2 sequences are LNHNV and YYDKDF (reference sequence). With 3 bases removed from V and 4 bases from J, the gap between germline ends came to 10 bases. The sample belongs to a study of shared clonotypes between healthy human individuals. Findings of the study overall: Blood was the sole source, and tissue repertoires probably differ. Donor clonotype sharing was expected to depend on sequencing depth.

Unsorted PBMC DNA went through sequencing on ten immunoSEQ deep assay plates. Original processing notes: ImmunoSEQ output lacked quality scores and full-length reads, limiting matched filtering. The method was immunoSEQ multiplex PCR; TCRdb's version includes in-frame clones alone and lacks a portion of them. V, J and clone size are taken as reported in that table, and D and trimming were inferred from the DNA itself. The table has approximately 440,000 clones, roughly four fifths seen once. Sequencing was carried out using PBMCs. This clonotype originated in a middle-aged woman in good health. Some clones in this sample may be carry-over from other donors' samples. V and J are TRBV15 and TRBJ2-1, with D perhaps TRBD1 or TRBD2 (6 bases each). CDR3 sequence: CATSRGGSYNEQFF. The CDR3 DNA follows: TGTGCCACCAGCAGGGGGGGCAGTTACAATGAGCAGTTCTTC. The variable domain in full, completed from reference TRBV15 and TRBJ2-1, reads DAMVIQNPRYQVTQFGKPVTLSCSQTLNHNVMYWYQQKSSQAPKLLFHYYDKDFNNEADTPDNFQSRRPNTSFCFLDIRSPGLGDTAMYLCATSRGGSYNEQFFGPGTRLTVL.